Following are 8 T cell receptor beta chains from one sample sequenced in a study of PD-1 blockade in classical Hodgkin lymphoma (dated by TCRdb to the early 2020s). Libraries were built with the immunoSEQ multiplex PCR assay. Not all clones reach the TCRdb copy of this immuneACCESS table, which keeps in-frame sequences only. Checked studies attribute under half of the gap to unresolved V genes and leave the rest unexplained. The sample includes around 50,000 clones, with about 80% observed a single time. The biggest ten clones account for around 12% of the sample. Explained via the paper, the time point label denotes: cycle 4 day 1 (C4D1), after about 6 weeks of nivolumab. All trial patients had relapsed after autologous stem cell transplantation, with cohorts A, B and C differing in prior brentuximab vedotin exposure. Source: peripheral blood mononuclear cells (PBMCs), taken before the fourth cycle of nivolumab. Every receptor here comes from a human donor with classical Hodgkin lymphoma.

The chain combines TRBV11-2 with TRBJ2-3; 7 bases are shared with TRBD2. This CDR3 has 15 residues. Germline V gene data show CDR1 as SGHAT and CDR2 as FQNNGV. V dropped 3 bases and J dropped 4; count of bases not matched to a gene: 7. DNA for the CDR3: TGTGCCAGCAGCTTCGGGGCGGGAGCGGCAGATACGCAGTATTTT. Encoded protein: CASSFGAGAADTQYF.

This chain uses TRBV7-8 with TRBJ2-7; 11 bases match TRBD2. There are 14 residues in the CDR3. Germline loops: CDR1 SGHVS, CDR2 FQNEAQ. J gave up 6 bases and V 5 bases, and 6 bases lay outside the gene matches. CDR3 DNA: TGTGCCAGCAGCCAACTAGCGGGAGAGACCGAGCAGTACTTC. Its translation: CASSQLAGETEQYF.

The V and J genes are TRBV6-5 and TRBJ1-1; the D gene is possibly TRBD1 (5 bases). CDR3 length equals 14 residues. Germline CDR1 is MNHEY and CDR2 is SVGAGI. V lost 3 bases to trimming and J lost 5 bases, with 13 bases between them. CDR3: CASSYRGGRTEAFF. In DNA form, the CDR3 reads TGTGCCAGCAGTTATCGGGGGGGGAGGACTGAAGCTTTCTTT.

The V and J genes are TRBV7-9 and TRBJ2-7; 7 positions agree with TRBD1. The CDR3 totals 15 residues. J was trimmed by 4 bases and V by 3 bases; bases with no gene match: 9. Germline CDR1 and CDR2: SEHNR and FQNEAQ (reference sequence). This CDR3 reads CASSFGTVHLYEQYF. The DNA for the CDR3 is TGTGCCAGCAGCTTCGGGACAGTACACTTGTACGAGCAGTACTTC.

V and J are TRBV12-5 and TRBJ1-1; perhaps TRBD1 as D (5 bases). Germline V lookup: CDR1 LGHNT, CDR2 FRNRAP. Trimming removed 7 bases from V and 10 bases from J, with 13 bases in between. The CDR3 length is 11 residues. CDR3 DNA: TGTGCTAGTGCCTTGGACACGGTAGCTTTCTTT. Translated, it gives CASALDTVAFF.

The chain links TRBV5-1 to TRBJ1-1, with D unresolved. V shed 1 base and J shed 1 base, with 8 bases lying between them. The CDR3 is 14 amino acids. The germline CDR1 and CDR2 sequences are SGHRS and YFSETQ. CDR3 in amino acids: CASSLIRGNTEAFF. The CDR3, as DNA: TGCGCCAGCAGCTTGATAAGAGGGAACACTGAAGCTTTCTTT.

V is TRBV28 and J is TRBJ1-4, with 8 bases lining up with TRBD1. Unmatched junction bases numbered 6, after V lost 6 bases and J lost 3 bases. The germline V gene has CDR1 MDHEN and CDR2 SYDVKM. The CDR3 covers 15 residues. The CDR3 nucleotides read TGTGCCAGCAGCCCTCCAGGGGGCTCTAATGAAAAACTGTTTTTT. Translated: CASSPPGGSNEKLFF.

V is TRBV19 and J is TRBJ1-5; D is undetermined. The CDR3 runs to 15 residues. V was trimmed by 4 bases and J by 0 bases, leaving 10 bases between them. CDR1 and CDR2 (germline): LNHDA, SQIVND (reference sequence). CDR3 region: CASSKGDYSNQPQHF. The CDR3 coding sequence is TGTGCCAGTAGTAAGGGAGATTATAGCAATCAGCCCCAGCATTTT. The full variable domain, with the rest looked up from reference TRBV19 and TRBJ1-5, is DGGITQSPKYLFRKEGQNVTLSCEQNLNHDAMYWYRQDPGQGLRLIYYSQIVNDFQKGDIAEGYSVSREKKESFPLTVTSAQKNPTAFYLCASSKGDYSNQPQHFGDGTRLSIL.